This TCR beta chain is from a study of shared clonotypes between healthy human individuals. Whole-study findings and limits: There were few donors, and this limited the genetic and exposure-history diversity represented.

Terminally differentiated effector memory CD45RA+ cells were excluded from the naive CD8 cells, which were CD45RO-negative and positively selected for CCR7. To note about this clone: The antigen is undetermined. This sample includes further DNA sequences coding for the same CDR3.

The protocol was immunoSEQ multiplex PCR, while the TCRdb copy is restricted to in-frame clones and leaves out a portion. The sample gives under 1 million clones, about 91% of which show up once; around 24% is in the top ten. Sequencing input: naive CD8+ T cells sorted from blood. The TCR sequence derives from a man aged 30 to 45 in good health.

The CDR3 DNA follows: TGTGCCAGCAGTTTGGGACTCTCCTACGAGCAGTACTTC. Amino acid sequence: CASSLGLSYEQYF. The gene calls are TRBV27 and TRBJ2-7; a weak D match, TRBD2 (6 bases). The CDR3 contains 13 residues. The ends were cut back, 3 bases at V and 0 bases at J, with 6 bases in the middle. CDR1 is MNHEY and CDR2 is SMNVEV in the germline V gene (reference sequence).